This T cell receptor (beta chain) was found in a study of lymphopenia after photon versus proton radiotherapy (dated by TCRdb to between 2019 and 2020). Study-level background: In patients with gastrointestinal tumors who developed high-grade lymphopenia, the study compared the immunological effects of photon radiation therapy with those of proton radiation therapy. The 20 patients in the cohort had gastrointestinal tumors, were treated with either photon or proton therapy, and subsequently developed lymphopenia. The study aimed to characterize how the two radiation modalities differ in their impact on the immune system. The investigation overall reported the following: Across the cohort, an inverse correlation was found between a larger post-nadir drop in TCR diversity and overall survival time among patients who died. The survival association was assessed only in patients who died, and the authors presented better survival with proton therapy as a possibility rather than a demonstrated result. Relative stability during treatment was observed in proton-treated patients, whereas loss of naive T cells and TCR diversity and gain of effector/memory populations were observed in photon-treated patients. After the lymphocyte count nadir, photon-treated repertoires showed oligoclonal expansion, especially of CD8+ Temra cells, which drove the drop in diversity.

To note about this clone: Its antigen is still unknown. Base qualities are not provided; no much larger clone lies one nucleotide away.

The library was generated by the immunoSEQ multiplex PCR assay. Alongside multiparametric flow cytometry, deep sequencing of rearranged TCR beta loci was used to profile the T cell repertoires. TCRdb obtained this table from immuneACCESS and retained in-frame rearrangements with V and J assigned. These tables miss some clones; where compared with another copy, unresolved V genes account for less than half of the shortfall, and the remainder is unexplained. The sample records fewer than 9,000 clones, roughly 90% of which are singletons. Around 16% of the sample belongs to the ten largest clones. From the cysteine up to the phenylalanine, the CDR3 has a length of 15 residues. The retained sequence is limited to the CDR3, 45 bases, with the frame set at the first base. The germline V gene provides CDR1 SNHLY and CDR2 FYNNEI. A distance of 17 bases separates the germline ends of V and J, which lose 2 bases and 7 bases respectively.

The receptor chain draws on TRBV2 and TRBJ1-2; TRBD1 might be the D gene, on 5 matching bases. The starting material was peripheral blood, obtained from a patient treated with photon-based radiotherapy. The receptor was isolated from a man aged 55 to 70 with cholangiocarcinoma. The DNA reads as follows: TGTGCCAGCAGTGAATTTGGGTACGGCCAGGGTGGCTACACCTTC. This translates into CASSEFGYGQGGYTF. Beyond the CDR3, the reference TRBV2 and TRBJ1-2 genes provide the residues; the full variable domain reads: EPEVTQTPSHQVTQMGQEVILRCVPISNHLYFYWYRQILGQKVEFLVSFYNNEISEKSEIFDDQFSVERPDGSNFTLKIRSTKLEDSAMYFCASSEFGYGQGGYTFGSGTRLTVV.